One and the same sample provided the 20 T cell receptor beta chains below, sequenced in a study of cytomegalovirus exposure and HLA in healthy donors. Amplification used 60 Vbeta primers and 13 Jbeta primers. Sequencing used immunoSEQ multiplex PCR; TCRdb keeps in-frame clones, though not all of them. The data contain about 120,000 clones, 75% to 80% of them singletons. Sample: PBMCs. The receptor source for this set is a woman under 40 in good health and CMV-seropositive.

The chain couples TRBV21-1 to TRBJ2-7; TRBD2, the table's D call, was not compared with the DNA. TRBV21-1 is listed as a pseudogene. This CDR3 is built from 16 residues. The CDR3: CASSKGWRRPAYEQYF. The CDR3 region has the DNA TGTGCCAGCAGCAAAGGGTGGCGGAGGCCGGCCTACGAGCAGTACTTC.

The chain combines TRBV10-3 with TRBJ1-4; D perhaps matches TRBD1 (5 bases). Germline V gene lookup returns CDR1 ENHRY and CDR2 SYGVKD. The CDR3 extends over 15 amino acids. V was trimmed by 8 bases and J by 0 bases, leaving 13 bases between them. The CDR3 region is CAIGAGQATNEKLFF. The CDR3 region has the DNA TGTGCCATCGGGGCAGGCCAAGCAACTAATGAAAAACTGTTTTTT.

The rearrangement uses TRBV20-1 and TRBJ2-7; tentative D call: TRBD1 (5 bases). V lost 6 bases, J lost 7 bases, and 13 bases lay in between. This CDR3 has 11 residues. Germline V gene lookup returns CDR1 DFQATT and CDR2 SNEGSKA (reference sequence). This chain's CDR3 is CSARQQWEQYF. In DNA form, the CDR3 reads TGCAGTGCACGACAGCAATGGGAGCAGTACTTC.

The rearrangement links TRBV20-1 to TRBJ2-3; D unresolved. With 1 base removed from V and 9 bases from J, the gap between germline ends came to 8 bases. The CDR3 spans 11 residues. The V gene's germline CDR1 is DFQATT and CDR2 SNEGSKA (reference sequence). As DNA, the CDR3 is TGCAGTGCTAGAGGGTTGGGCACGCAGTATTTT. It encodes CSARGLGTQYF.

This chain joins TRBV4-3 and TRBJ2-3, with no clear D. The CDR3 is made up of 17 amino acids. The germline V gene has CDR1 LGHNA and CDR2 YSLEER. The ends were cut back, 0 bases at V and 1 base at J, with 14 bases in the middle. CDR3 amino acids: CASSQDRSGPGTDTQYF. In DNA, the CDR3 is TGCGCCAGCAGCCAAGATCGTAGTGGGCCGGGCACAGATACGCAGTATTTT.

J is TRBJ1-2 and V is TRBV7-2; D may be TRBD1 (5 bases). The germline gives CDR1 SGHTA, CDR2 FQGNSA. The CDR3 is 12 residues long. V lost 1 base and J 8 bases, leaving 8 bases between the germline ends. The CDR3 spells CASSLGTTGYTF. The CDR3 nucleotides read TGTGCCAGCAGCTTAGGGACAACCGGCTACACCTTC.

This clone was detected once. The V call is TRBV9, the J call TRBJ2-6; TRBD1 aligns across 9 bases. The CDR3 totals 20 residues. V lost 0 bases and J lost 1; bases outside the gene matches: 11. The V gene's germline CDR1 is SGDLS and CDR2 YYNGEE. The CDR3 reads CASSVVLEGQGFSGANVLTF. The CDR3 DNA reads TGTGCCAGCAGCGTAGTCCTCGAGGGACAGGGTTTTTCTGGGGCCAACGTCCTGACTTTC.

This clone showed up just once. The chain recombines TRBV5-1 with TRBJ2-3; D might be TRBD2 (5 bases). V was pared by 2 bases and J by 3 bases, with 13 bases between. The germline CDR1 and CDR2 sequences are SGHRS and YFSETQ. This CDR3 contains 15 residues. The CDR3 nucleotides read TGCGCCAGCAGCTTTGGTATCCGGGGAACAGATACGCAGTATTTT. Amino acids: CASSFGIRGTDTQYF.

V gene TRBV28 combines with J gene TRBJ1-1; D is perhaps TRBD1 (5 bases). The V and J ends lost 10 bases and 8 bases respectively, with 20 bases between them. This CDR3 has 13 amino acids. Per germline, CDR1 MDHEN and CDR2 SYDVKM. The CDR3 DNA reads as TGTGCCATCCAAAGGGGTTCCGTGGGGGAAGCTTTCTTT. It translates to CAIQRGSVGEAFF.

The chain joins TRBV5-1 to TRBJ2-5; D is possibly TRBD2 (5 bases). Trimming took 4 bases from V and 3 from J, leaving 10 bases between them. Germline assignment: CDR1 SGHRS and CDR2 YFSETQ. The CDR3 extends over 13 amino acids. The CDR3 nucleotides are TGCGCCAGCAGCATTGACGGGGAAGAGACCCAGTACTTC. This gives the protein CASSIDGEETQYF.

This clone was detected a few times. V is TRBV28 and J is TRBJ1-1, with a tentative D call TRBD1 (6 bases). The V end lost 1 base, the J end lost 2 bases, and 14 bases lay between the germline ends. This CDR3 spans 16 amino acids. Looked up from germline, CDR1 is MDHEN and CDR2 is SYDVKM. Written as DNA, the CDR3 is TGTGCCAGCAGTTTATCCCCAGGGGTGAGAAACACTGAAGCTTTCTTT. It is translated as CASSLSPGVRNTEAFF.

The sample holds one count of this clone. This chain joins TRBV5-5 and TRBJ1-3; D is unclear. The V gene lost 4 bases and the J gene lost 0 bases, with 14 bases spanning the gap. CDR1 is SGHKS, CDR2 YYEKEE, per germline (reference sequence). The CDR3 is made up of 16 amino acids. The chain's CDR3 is CASSLQVRSSGNTIYF. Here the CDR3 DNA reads TGTGCCAGCAGCCTCCAGGTACGAAGCTCTGGAAACACCATATATTTT.

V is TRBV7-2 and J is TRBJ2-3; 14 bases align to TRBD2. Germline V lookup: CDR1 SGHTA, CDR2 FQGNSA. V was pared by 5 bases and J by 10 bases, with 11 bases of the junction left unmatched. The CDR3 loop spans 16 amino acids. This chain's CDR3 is CASSPEGTSGGQAQYF. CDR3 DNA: TGTGCCAGCAGCCCCGAGGGGACTAGCGGGGGACAGGCGCAGTATTTT.

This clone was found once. The CDR3 bases are TGTGCCAGCAGCTCTTCCTTTAGCACAGATACGCAGTATTTT. Translated: CASSSSFSTDTQYF. This chain links TRBV13 with TRBJ2-3, with D uncertain. CDR3 length: 14 amino acids. V dropped 4 bases and J dropped 0 bases, with 8 bases sitting between them. Per germline, CDR1 PRHDT and CDR2 FYEKMQ (reference sequence).

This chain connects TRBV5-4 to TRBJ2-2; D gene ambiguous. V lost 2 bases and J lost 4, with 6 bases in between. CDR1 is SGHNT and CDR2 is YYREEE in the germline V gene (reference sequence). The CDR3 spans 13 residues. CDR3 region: CASSFGGTGELFF. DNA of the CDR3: TGTGCCAGCAGCTTCGGCGGCACCGGGGAGCTGTTTTTT.

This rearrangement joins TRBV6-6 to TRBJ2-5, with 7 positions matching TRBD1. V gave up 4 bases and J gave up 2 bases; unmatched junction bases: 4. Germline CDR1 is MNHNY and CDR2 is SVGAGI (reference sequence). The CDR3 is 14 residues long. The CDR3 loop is CASSSRQGQETQYF. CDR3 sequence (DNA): TGTGCCAGCAGTTCCCGACAGGGACAAGAGACCCAGTACTTC.

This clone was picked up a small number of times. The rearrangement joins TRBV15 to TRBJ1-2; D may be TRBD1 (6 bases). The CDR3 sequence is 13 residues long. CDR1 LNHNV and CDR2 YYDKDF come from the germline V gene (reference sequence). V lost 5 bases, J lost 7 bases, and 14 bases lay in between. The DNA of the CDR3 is TGTGCCACCAGCCCAGGGAGGGGGTTTGGCTACACCTTC. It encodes CATSPGRGFGYTF. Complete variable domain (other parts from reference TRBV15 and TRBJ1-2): DAMVIQNPRYQVTQFGKPVTLSCSQTLNHNVMYWYQQKSSQAPKLLFHYYDKDFNNEADTPDNFQSRRPNTSFCFLDIRSPGLGDTAMYLCATSPGRGFGYTFGSGTRLTVV.

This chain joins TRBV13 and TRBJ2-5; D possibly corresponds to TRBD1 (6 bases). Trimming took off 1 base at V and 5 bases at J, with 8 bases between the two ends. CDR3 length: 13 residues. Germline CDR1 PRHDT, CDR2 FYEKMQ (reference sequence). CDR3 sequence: CASSLARGETQYF. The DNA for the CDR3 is TGTGCCAGCAGCTTAGCCAGGGGCGAGACCCAGTACTTC.

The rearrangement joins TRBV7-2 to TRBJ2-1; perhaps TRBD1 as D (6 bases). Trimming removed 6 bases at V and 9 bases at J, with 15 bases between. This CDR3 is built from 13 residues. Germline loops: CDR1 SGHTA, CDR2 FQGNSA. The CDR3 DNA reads TGTGCCAGCAGAGCCAACAGGGAAGGTGAGCAGTTCTTC. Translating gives CASRANREGEQFF. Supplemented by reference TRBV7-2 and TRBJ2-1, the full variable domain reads GAGVSQSPSNKVTEKGKDVELRCDPISGHTALYWYRQSLGQGLEFLIYFQGNSAPDKSGLPSDRFSAERTGGSVSTLTIQRTQQEDSAVYLCASRANREGEQFFGPGTRLTVL.

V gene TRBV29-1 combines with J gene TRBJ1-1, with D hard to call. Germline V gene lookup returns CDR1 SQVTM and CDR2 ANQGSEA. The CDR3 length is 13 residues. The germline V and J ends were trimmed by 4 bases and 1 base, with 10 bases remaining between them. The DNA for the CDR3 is TGCAGCGTTGTCCGTCCTCCGAACACTGAAGCTTTCTTT. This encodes CSVVRPPNTEAFF.